This TCR beta chain originates from a study of identical twins. Notes on the study in general: Invariant populations such as MAIT and iNKT cells could partly muddle zero-insertion analyses.

To note about this clonotype: The antigen remains undetermined.

TCRdb reprocessed the 5' RACE reads with MiXCR, giving one entry per CDR3 protein. This table has roughly 250,000 distinct CDR3 sequences, over 11% appearing once. Everyone who donated was a healthy Caucasian. The receptor was derived from a woman aged 18-29 years in good health. Sequenced input: memory (CD45RO+) T cells sorted from blood.

Here the CDR3 DNA reads TGTGCCAGCAGTTACCGGACAGCTATTCTCGCAACTAATGAAAAACTGTTTTTT. As protein: CASSYRTAILATNEKLFF. This rearrangement joins TRBV6-5 to TRBJ1-4, with a possible D match to TRBD1 (6 bases). CDR3 size: 18 residues. Trimming removed 2 bases at V and 0 bases at J, with 16 bases between. CDR1 and CDR2 (germline): MNHEY, SVGAGI.